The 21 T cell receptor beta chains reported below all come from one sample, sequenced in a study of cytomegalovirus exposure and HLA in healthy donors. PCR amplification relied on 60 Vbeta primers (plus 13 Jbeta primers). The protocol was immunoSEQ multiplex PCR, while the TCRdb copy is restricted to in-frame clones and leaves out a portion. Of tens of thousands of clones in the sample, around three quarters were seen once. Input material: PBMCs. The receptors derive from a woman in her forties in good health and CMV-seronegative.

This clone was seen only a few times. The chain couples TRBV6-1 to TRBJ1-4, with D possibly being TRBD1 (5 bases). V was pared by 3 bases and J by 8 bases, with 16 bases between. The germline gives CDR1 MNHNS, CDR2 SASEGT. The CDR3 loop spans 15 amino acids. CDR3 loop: CASSDPGLSREKLFF. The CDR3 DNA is TGTGCCAGCAGTGACCCAGGGTTGAGTCGCGAAAAACTGTTTTTT.

CDR3 DNA: TGTGCCAGCAGCCCGGGGACTGGATTCACAGATACGCAGTATTTT. This translates into CASSPGTGFTDTQYF. This chain connects TRBV5-6 to TRBJ2-3, with D tentatively TRBD2 (6 bases). The germline CDR1 and CDR2 sequences are SGHDT and YYEEEE. V was trimmed by 4 bases and J by 2 bases, leaving 14 bases between them. This CDR3 has 15 amino acids.

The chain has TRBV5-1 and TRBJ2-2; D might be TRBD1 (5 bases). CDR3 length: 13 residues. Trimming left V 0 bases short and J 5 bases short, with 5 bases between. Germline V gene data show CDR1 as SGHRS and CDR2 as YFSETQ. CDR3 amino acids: CASSLGQTGELFF. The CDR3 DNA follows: TGCGCCAGCAGCTTGGGACAGACCGGGGAGCTGTTTTTT. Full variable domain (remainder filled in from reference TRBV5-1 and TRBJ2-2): KAGVTQTPRYLIKTRGQQVTLSCSPISGHRSVSWYQQTPGQGLQFLFEYFSETQRNKGNFPGRFSGRQFSNSRSEMNVSTLELGDSALYLCASSLGQTGELFFGEGSRLTVL.

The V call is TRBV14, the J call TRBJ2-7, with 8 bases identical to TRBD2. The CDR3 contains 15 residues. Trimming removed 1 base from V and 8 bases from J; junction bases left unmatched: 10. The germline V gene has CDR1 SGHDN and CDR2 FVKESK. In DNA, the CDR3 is TGTGCCAGCAGCCAAGCGGGGGGGCCGGTTTACAAGCAGTACTTC. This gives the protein CASSQAGGPVYKQYF.

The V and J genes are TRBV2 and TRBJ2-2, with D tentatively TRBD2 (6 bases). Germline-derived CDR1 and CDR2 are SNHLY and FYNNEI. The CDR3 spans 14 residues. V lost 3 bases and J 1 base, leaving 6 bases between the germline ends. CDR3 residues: CASSERENTGELFF. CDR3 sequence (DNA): TGTGCCAGCAGTGAGCGGGAGAACACCGGGGAGCTGTTTTTT. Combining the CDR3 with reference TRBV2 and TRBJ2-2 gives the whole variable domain EPEVTQTPSHQVTQMGQEVILRCVPISNHLYFYWYRQILGQKVEFLVSFYNNEISEKSEIFDDQFSVERPDGSNFTLKIRSTKLEDSAMYFCASSERENTGELFFGEGSRLTVL.

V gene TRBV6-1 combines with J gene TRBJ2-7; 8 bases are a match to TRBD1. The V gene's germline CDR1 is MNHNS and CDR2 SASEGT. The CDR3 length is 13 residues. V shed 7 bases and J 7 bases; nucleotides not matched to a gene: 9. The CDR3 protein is CASTQSRDREQYF. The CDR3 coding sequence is TGTGCCAGCACTCAGTCCCGGGACAGGGAGCAGTACTTC.

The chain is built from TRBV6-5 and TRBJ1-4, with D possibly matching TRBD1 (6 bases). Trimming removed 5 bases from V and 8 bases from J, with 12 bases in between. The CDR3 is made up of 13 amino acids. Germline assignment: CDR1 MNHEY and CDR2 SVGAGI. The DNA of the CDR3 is TGTGCCAGCAGTGTACAGGGTGTCGAAAAACTGTTTTTT. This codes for CASSVQGVEKLFF.

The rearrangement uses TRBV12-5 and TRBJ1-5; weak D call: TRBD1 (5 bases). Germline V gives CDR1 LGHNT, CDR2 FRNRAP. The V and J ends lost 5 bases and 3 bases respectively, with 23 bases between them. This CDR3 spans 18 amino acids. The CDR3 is CASGPDVGPGDHNQPQHF. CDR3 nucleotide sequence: TGTGCTAGTGGTCCAGATGTGGGGCCAGGAGATCACAATCAGCCCCAGCATTTT. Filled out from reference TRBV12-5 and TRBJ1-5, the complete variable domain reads DARVTQTPRHKVTEMGQEVTMRCQPILGHNTVFWYRQTMMQGLELLAYFRNRAPLDDSGMPKDRFSAEMPDATLATLKIQPSEPRDSAVYFCASGPDVGPGDHNQPQHFGDGTRLSIL.

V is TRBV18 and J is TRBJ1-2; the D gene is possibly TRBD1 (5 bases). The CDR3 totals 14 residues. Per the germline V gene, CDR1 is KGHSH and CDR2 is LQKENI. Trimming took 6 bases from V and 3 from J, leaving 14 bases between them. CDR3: CASSPRRGDYGYTF. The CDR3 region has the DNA TGTGCCAGCTCCCCTCGAAGGGGCGACTATGGCTACACCTTC.

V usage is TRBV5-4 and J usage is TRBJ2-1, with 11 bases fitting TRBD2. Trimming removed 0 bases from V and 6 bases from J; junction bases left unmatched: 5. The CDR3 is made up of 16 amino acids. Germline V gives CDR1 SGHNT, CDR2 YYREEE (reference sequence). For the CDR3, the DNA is TGTGCCAGCAGCTTGGTAGCGGGAGGGGGGCGCAATGAGCAGTTCTTC. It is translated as CASSLVAGGGRNEQFF.

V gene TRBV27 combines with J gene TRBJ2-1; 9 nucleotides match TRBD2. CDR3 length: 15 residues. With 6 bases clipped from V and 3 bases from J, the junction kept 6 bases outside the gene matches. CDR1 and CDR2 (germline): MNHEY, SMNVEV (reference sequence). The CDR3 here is CASSRAGGGYNEQFF. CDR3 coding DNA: TGTGCCAGCAGCCGAGCGGGAGGTGGCTACAATGAGCAGTTCTTC.

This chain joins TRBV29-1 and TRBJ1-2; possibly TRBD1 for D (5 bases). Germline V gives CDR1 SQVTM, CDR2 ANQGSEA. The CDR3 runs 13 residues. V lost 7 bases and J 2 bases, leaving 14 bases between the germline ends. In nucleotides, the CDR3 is TGCAGCGCCGGGGGAAAGAGCAACTATGGCTACACCTTC. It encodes CSAGGKSNYGYTF.

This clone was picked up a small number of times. The CDR3 DNA reads TGTGCCAGCAGCGTAGTGGGAACTAGCGGGGGCAATGAGCAGTTCTTC. It specifies CASSVVGTSGGNEQFF. The rearrangement links TRBV9 to TRBJ2-1, with 11 bases matching TRBD2. The CDR3 runs 16 residues. The V and J ends lost 0 bases and 6 bases, in that order; junction bases with no gene match: 5. Germline CDR1 and CDR2: SGDLS and YYNGEE.

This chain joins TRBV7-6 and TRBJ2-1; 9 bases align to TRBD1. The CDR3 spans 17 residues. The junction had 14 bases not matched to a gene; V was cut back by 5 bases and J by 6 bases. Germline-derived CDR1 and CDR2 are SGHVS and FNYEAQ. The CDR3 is CASSPRPGQGRFNEQFF. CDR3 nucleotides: TGTGCCAGCAGCCCTAGGCCGGGACAGGGAAGATTCAATGAGCAGTTCTTC.

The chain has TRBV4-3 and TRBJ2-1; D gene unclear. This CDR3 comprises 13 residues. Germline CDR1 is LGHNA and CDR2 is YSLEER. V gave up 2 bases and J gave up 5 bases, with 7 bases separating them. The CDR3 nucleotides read TGCGCCAGCAGCCAACACCGAGACAATGAGCAGTTCTTC. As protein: CASSQHRDNEQFF.

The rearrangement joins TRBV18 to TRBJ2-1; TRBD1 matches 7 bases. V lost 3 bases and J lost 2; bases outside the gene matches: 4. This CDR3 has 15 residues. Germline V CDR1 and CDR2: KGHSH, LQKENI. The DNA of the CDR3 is TGTGCCAGCTCACCTGGACAGGATACCTACAATGAGCAGTTCTTC. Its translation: CASSPGQDTYNEQFF.

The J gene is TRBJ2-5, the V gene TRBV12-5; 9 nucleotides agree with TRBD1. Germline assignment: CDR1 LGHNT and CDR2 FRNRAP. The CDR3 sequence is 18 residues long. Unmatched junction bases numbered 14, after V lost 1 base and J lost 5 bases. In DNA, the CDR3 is TGTGCTAGTGGTTTGGGACGGAGCCGGGACAGGGACCGGGAGACCCAGTACTTC. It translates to CASGLGRSRDRDRETQYF.

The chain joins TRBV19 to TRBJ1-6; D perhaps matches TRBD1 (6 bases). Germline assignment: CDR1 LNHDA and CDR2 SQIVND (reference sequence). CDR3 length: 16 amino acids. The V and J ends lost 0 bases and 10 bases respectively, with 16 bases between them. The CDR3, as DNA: TGTGCCAGTAGTATAGAAAGGGGGACGGTTAACTCACCCCTCCACTTT. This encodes CASSIERGTVNSPLHF.

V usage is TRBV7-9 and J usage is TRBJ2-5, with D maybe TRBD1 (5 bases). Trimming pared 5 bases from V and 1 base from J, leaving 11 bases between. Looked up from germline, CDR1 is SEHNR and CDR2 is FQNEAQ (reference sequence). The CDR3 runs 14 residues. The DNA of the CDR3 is TGTGCCAGCAGCCCCTGGACACCCCAAGAGACCCAGTACTTC. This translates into CASSPWTPQETQYF.

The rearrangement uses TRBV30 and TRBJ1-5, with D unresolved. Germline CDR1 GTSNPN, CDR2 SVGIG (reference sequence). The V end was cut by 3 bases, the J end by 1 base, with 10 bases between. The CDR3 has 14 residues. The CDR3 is CAWSTLTSNQPQHF. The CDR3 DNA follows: TGTGCCTGGAGCACCCTGACAAGCAATCAGCCCCAGCATTTT.

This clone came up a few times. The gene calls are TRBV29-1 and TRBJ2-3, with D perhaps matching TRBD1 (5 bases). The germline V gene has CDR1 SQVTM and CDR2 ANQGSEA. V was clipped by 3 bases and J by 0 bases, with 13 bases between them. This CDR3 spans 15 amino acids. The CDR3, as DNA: TGCAGCGTTGATATTTCAGGGTCTAGCACAGATACGCAGTATTTT. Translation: CSVDISGSSTDTQYF.